The clone carrying this T cell receptor (beta chain) appeared once. Repertoires were generated with immunoSEQ multiplex PCR, while TCRdb's copy carries only in-frame clones and drops some. This table holds thousands of clones, around 70% found once. The CDR3 is made up of 17 amino acids. J gave up 2 bases and V 3 bases, and 9 bases lay outside the gene matches. CDR1 and CDR2 from the germline V gene are MNHEY and SMNVEV (reference sequence). The sample belongs to a study of T cell clones after liver transplantation. The sample was CD8+ T cells from blood, taken before liver transplant. This TCR derives from a human donor who received a liver transplant. The V gene is TRBV27, the J gene TRBJ2-2, with 7 positions matching TRBD2. The DNA of the CDR3 is TGTGCCAGCAGTTTGTACTCCGGGACTATAAACACCGGGGAGCTGTTTTTT. Translating gives CASSLYSGTINTGELFF.